The T cell receptor beta chain under discussion was sequenced for a study of siplizumab effects on memory and regulatory T cells. V lost 8 bases to trimming and J lost 7 bases, with 11 bases between them. The CDR3 contains 12 residues. The germline V gene has CDR1 SNHLY and CDR2 FYNNEI. Assay: immunoSEQ multiplex PCR; the TCRdb copy retains only in-frame clones and omits some. The repertoire holds roughly 92,000 clones, with roughly 94% as singletons. Sequencing used non-Treg CD4+ T cells sorted from blood. The chain combines TRBV2 with TRBJ2-2; the D is unclear. This sequence originates from a human donor in good health. Here the CDR3 reads CASRRTRGELFF. CDR3 coding DNA: TGTGCCAGCCGACGGACGCGCGGGGAGCTGTTTTTT.